What follows describes a single T cell receptor beta chain. The record originates from a study of blood T cell repertoires in COVID-19. V lost 0 bases to trimming and J lost 0 bases, with 15 bases between them. There are 17 residues in the CDR3. Germline-derived CDR1 and CDR2 are SGHRS and YFSETQ. TCRdb's copy holds only in-frame clones and misses some; the assay was immunoSEQ multiplex PCR. The sample contains about 300,000 clones, 83% of which appear only once. The receptor was isolated from a woman between 50 and 59 years old with acute or convalescent COVID-19. Sequencing used peripheral blood. V usage is TRBV5-1 and J usage is TRBJ2-5; tentatively, D is TRBD2 (6 bases). The CDR3 spells CASSLGRGVLYQETQYF. The CDR3 coding sequence is TGCGCCAGCAGCTTGGGGCGCGGGGTCCTGTACCAAGAGACCCAGTACTTC.